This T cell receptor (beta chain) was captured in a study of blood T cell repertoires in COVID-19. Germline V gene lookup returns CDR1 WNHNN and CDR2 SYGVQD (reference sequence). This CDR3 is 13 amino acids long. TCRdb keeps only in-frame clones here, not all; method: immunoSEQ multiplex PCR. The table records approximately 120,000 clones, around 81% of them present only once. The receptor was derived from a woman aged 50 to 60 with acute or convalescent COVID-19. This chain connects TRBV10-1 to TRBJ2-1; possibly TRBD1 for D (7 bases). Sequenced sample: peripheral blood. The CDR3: CARTLDREDEQFF. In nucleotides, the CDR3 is TGCGCTCGAACCCTTGACAGGGAGGATGAGCAGTTCTTC.